This T cell receptor beta chain was captured in a study of T cell changes during pregnancy in multiple sclerosis. Produced via immunoSEQ multiplex PCR; TCRdb's table is partial and in-frame only. The sample contains about 93,000 clones, approximately 92% of which appear only once. The sample holds one count of this clone. Sequenced here: peripheral blood, sampled after pregnancy. This clonotype was sampled from a female donor with multiple sclerosis, enrolled in a pregnancy study.

CDR3 sequence: CASSLTEGGYTF. In nucleotides, the CDR3 is TGTGCCAGCAGCCTAACGGAGGGGGGCTACACCTTC. This chain links TRBV9 with TRBJ1-2, with D possibly being TRBD1 (5 bases). Germline values: CDR1 SGDLS, CDR2 YYNGEE. The CDR3 runs to 12 residues. Trimming cost V 4 bases and J 8 bases, with 12 bases left between them.